One sample yielded the 17 T cell receptor beta chains listed below, sequenced in a study of cytomegalovirus exposure and HLA in healthy donors. PCR was performed using 60 Vbeta and 13 Jbeta primers. Clones were read by immunoSEQ multiplex PCR, and TCRdb kept only the in-frame ones, dropping some. This table holds around 45,000 clones. The sample comprised PBMCs. Receptors originate from a young woman in good health and CMV-seronegative.

The chain has TRBV30 and TRBJ1-3; no definite D call. The germline V gene has CDR1 GTSNPN and CDR2 SVGIG (reference sequence). The V and J ends lost 0 bases and 0 bases respectively, with 6 bases between them. The CDR3 runs 14 residues. CDR3 amino acids: CAWSVVSSGNTIYF. DNA of the CDR3: TGTGCCTGGAGTGTAGTGAGCTCTGGAAACACCATATATTTT.

The chain has TRBV5-1 and TRBJ2-5; 8 nucleotides line up with TRBD2. Germline CDR1 and CDR2: SGHRS and YFSETQ. This CDR3 spans 15 amino acids. J gave up 3 bases and V 3 bases, and 7 bases lay outside the gene matches. DNA of the CDR3: TGCGCCAGCAGCTGGGGGGGACTAGACAAAGAGACCCAGTACTTC. It is translated as CASSWGGLDKETQYF.

The DNA of the CDR3 is TGTGCCAGTAGTACCTCCGGGACAGGGTCCTACGAGCAGTACTTC. Residues: CASSTSGTGSYEQYF. This chain links TRBV19 with TRBJ2-7; 9 nucleotides align to TRBD1. Trimming removed 4 bases from V and 1 base from J; junction bases left unmatched: 5. This CDR3 region has 15 residues. From germline, CDR1 is LNHDA and CDR2 SQIVND (reference sequence).

The chain employs TRBV7-8 and TRBJ2-7; 10 bases align to TRBD1. With 0 bases clipped from V and 3 bases from J, the junction kept 2 bases outside the gene matches. The CDR3 runs 15 residues. Germline V gene data show CDR1 as SGHVS and CDR2 as FQNEAQ. In DNA form, the CDR3 reads TGTGCCAGCAGCTTAGCGGGACAGGGGCTCTACGAGCAGTACTTC. Translated, it gives CASSLAGQGLYEQYF. Full variable domain (missing parts from reference TRBV7-8 and TRBJ2-7): GAGVSQSPRYKVAKRGQDVALRCDPISGHVSLFWYQQALGQGPEFLTYFQNEAQLDKSGLPSDRFFAERPEGSVSTLKIQRTQQEDSAVYLCASSLAGQGLYEQYFGPGTRLTVT.

This chain uses TRBV4-1 with TRBJ2-3; tentatively, D is TRBD2 (6 bases). V was clipped by 0 bases and J by 3 bases, with 19 bases between them. In germline, CDR1 is MGHRA, CDR2 YSYEKL. The CDR3 contains 18 residues. CDR3 amino acids: CASSQDAFGGVRTDTQYF. The CDR3 DNA is TGCGCCAGCAGCCAAGATGCGTTCGGGGGAGTTAGGACAGATACGCAGTATTTT.

The rearrangement links TRBV29-1 to TRBJ1-4; D might be TRBD1 (6 bases). Trimming took 6 bases from V and 3 from J, leaving 8 bases between them. The CDR3 is 12 amino acids. Germline CDR1 SQVTM, CDR2 ANQGSEA. The CDR3 protein is CSVGQPNEKLFF. The CDR3 region has the DNA TGCAGCGTAGGACAGCCTAATGAAAAACTGTTTTTT.

The gene calls are TRBV18 and TRBJ1-1; no definite D call. Germline CDR1 KGHSH, CDR2 LQKENI. V lost 0 bases, J lost 5 bases, and 16 bases lay in between. This CDR3 region has 16 residues. DNA of the CDR3: TGTGCCAGCTCACCACCGTGGTCCGGGGAAGGGACTGAAGCTTTCTTT. Protein product: CASSPPWSGEGTEAFF.

V usage is TRBV15 and J usage is TRBJ2-1; no firm D call. The CDR3 is made up of 15 amino acids. V lost 0 bases to trimming and J lost 2 bases, with 8 bases between them. Germline CDR1 is LNHNV and CDR2 is YYDKDF (reference sequence). The CDR3 DNA sequence: TGTGCCACCAGCAGAGATGGAACAGCCTACAATGAGCAGTTCTTC. This sequence encodes CATSRDGTAYNEQFF.

DNA of the CDR3: TGTGCCAGCAGTTACTCGGGACAGAACTATGGCTACACCTTC. Translated: CASSYSGQNYGYTF. The genes are TRBV6-5 and TRBJ1-2, with TRBD1 identical over 7 bases. The CDR3 spans 14 residues. The germline gives CDR1 MNHEY, CDR2 SVGAGI. J gave up 2 bases and V 0 bases, and 0 bases lay outside the gene matches.

Of note for this clone: At the DNA level, this CDR3 is encoded by other sequences in the same sample as well. This sequence joins TRBV7-9 and TRBJ2-3, with 12 bases fitting TRBD2. After removal of 5 bases from V and 0 bases from J, the junction contained 3 bases not matched to a gene. Germline values: CDR1 SEHNR, CDR2 FQNEAQ (reference sequence). This CDR3 has 16 amino acids. The CDR3 DNA reads TGTGCCAGCAGCCAAGGGACTAGCGGGAGCACAGATACGCAGTATTTT. It specifies CASSQGTSGSTDTQYF.

The gene calls are TRBV15 and TRBJ1-2; D not resolved. V shed 5 bases and J shed 7 bases, with 20 bases lying between them. The CDR3 has 15 amino acids. Germline assignment: CDR1 LNHNV and CDR2 YYDKDF (reference sequence). The CDR3 nucleotides are TGTGCCACCAGCTCAGAGAAGCGAGGCCTGGGTGGCTACACCTTC. It yields the protein CATSSEKRGLGGYTF.

The chain recombines TRBV30 with TRBJ2-7; D unclear. V was shortened by 4 bases and J by 2 bases, with 9 bases between the two germline ends. The CDR3 spans 12 residues. Germline values: CDR1 GTSNPN, CDR2 SVGIG (reference sequence). DNA for the CDR3: TGTGCCTGGACAGGAAACGCCTACGAGCAGTACTTC. As protein: CAWTGNAYEQYF.

The gene calls are TRBV6-1 and TRBJ2-7, with D possibly being TRBD1 (5 bases). The CDR3 length is 14 residues. The V and J ends lost 5 bases and 3 bases respectively, with 14 bases between them. CDR1 MNHNS and CDR2 SASEGT come from the germline V gene. The CDR3 bases are TGTGCCAGCAGTCAGGGATGGCAGGGCTACGAGCAGTACTTC. This translates into CASSQGWQGYEQYF.

The V call is TRBV6-1, the J call TRBJ2-7; TRBD2 might be the D (5 bases). Germline CDR1 reads MNHNS; CDR2 reads SASEGT. With 1 base removed from V and 4 bases from J, the gap between germline ends came to 11 bases. The CDR3 spans 14 residues. This CDR3 is CASSEDGEGYEQYF. Here the CDR3 DNA reads TGTGCCAGCAGTGAAGACGGGGAAGGTTACGAGCAGTACTTC.

CDR3 sequence (DNA): TGTGCCAGCTCACCACCTTTTTCCGGGACAAGTAAAAACGAGCAGTACTTC. The encoded protein is CASSPPFSGTSKNEQYF. The genes are TRBV18 and TRBJ2-7, with D possibly matching TRBD1 (6 bases). Germline CDR1 and CDR2: KGHSH and LQKENI. The V and J ends lost 0 bases and 5 bases respectively, with 20 bases between them. The CDR3 is 17 amino acids.

CDR3 residues: CASSPSAASGSLGGELFF. CDR3 sequence (DNA): TGTGCCAGCAGCCCCTCCGCGGCCAGCGGGAGTTTGGGCGGGGAGCTGTTTTTT. The V call is TRBV9, the J call TRBJ2-2; 8 nucleotides agree with TRBD2. Germline V gives CDR1 SGDLS, CDR2 YYNGEE. The V and J ends lost 4 bases and 7 bases, in that order; junction bases with no gene match: 18. The CDR3 is 18 amino acids. Combining the CDR3 with reference TRBV9 and TRBJ2-2 gives the whole variable domain DSGVTQTPKHLITATGQRVTLRCSPRSGDLSVYWYQQSLDQGLQFLIQYYNGEERAKGNILERFSAQQFPDLHSELNLSSLELGDSALYFCASSPSAASGSLGGELFFGEGSRLTVL.

The gene calls are TRBV5-5 and TRBJ1-1; maybe TRBD1 (5 bases). V gave up 4 bases and J gave up 2 bases, with 15 bases separating them. This CDR3 has 15 residues. The V gene's germline CDR1 is SGHKS and CDR2 YYEKEE (reference sequence). As DNA, the CDR3 is TGTGCCAGCAGCGGAGAGACAGTTGGAAACACTGAAGCTTTCTTT. Its protein product is CASSGETVGNTEAFF.